This TCR beta chain was observed in a study of blood T cell repertoires in COVID-19. The ends were cut back, 4 bases at V and 5 bases at J, with 15 bases in the middle. The CDR3 spans 14 residues. The germline CDR1 and CDR2 sequences are SGDLS and YYNGEE. Clones were read by immunoSEQ multiplex PCR, and TCRdb kept only the in-frame ones, dropping some. The sample holds 130,000 to 150,000 clones, about 86% seen once. The sequence was obtained from a woman between 50 and 59 years old with active or convalescent COVID-19. The sample was peripheral blood. V is TRBV9 and J is TRBJ2-5, with TRBD2 as a possible D gene (7 bases). As DNA, the CDR3 is TGTGCCAGCAGCCGAGGGGGGGCTGAGGAGACCCAGTACTTC. It encodes CASSRGGAEETQYF.